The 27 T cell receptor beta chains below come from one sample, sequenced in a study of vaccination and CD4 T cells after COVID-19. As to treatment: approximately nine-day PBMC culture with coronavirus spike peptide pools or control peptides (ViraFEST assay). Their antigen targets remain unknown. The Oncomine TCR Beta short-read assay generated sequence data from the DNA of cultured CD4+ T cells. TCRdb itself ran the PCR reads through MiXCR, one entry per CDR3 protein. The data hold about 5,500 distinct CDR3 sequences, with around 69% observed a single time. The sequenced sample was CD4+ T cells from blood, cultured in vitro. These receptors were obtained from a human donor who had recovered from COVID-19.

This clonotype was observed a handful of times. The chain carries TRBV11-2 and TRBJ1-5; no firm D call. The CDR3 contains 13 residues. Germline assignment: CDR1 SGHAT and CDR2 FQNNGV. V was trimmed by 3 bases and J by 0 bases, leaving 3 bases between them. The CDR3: CASSFRSNQPQHF. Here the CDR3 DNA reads TGTGCCAGCAGCTTCCGTAGCAATCAGCCCCAGCATTTT.

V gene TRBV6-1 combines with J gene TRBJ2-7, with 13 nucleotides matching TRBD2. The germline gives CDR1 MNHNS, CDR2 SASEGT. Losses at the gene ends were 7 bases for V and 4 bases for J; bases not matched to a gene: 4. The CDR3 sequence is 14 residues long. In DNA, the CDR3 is TGTGCCAGCACCCGGACTAGCGGGAGTTACGAGCAGTACTTC. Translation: CASTRTSGSYEQYF.

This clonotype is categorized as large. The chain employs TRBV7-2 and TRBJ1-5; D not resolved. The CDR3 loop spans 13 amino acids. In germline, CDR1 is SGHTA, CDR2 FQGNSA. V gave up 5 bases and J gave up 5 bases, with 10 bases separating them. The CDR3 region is CASSIRGDQPQHF. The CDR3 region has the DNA TGTGCCAGCAGCATTCGCGGCGATCAGCCCCAGCATTTT.

CDR3 sequence: CAWTTYNEQFF. The CDR3 coding sequence is TGTGCCTGGACAACCTACAATGAGCAGTTCTTC. V usage is TRBV30 and J usage is TRBJ2-1; D gene uncertain. CDR3 length: 11 residues. Trimming left V 4 bases short and J 2 bases short, with 3 bases between. In germline, CDR1 is GTSNPN, CDR2 SVGIG (reference sequence). Variable domain in full (rest from reference TRBV30 and TRBJ2-1): SQTIHQWPATLVQPVGSPLSLECTVEGTSNPNLYWYRQAAGRGLQLLFYSVGIGQISSEVPQNLSASRPQDRQFILSSKKLLLSDSGFYLCAWTTYNEQFFGPGTRLTVL.

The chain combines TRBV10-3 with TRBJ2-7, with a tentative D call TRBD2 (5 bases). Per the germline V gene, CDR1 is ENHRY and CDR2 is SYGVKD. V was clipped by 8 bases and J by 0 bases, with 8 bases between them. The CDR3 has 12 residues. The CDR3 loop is CAIGESSYEQYF. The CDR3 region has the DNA TGTGCCATCGGGGAGAGCTCCTACGAGCAGTACTTC.

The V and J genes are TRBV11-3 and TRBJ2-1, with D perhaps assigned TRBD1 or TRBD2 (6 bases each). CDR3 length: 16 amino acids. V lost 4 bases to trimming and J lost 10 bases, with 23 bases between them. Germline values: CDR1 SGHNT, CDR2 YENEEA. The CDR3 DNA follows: TGTGCCAGCAGCTACCGGACAGATAGGAGGGGTGAGGAGCAGTTCTTC. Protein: CASSYRTDRRGEEQFF.

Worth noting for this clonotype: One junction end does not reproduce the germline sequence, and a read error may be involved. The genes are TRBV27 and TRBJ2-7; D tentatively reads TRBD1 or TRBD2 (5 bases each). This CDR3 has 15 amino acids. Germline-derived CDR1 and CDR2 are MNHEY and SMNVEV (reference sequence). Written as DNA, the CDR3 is TGTGCCAGCAGTGGACCGGGACGCGGACACTACGGGCAGTACTTC. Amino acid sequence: CASSGPGRGHYGQYF.

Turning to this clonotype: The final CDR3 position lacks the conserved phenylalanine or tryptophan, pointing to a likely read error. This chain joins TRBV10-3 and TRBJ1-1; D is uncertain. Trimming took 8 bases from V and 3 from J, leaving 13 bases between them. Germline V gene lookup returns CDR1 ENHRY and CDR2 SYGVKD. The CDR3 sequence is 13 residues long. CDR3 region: CAIQVVQDTEAFL. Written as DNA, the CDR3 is TGTGCCATCCAAGTCGTCCAGGACACTGAAGCTTTCTTA.

CDR3: CAWSVGAFRQGDLVGYTF. CDR3 nucleotide sequence: TGTGCCTGGAGTGTCGGGGCGTTTAGACAGGGGGATTTGGTAGGCTACACCTTC. The rearrangement uses TRBV30 and TRBJ1-2, with TRBD1 matching 9 bases. This CDR3 contains 18 residues. Germline V gene sequence: CDR1 GTSNPN, CDR2 SVGIG (reference sequence). J gave up 8 bases and V 0 bases, and 19 bases lay outside the gene matches.

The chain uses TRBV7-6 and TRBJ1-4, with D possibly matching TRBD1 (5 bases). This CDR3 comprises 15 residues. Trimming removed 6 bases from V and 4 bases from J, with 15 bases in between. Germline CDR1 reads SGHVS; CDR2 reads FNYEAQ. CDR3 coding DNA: TGTGCCAGCAGGGGCGGGGCAGGGAGTAATGAAAAACTGTTTTTT. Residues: CASRGGAGSNEKLFF.

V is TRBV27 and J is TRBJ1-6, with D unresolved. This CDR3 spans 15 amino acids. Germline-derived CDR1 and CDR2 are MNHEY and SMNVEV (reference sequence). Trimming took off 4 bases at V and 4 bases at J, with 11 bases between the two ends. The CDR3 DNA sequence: TGTGCCAGCAGTTCGCCCCGTGCTTATAATTCACCCCTCCACTTT. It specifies CASSSPRAYNSPLHF.

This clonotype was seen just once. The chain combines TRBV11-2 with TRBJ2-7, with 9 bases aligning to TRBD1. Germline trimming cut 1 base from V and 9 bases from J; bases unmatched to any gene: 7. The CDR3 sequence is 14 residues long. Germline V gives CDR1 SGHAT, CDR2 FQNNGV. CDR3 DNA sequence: TGTGCCAGCAGCTTAGGGAGGGGACAGGGAGGGCAGTACTTC. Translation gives CASSLGRGQGGQYF.

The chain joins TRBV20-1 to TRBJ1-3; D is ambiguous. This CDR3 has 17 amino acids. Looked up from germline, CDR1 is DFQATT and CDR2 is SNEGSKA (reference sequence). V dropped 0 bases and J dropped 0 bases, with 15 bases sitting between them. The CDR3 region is CSARDLGEAYSGNTIYF. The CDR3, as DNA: TGCAGTGCTAGAGATCTCGGGGAGGCCTACTCTGGAAACACCATATATTTT.

CDR3 nucleotide sequence: TGTGCCAGCAGTCCCCAGGGAACCGGGGCCAACGTCCTGACTTTC. This translates into CASSPQGTGANVLTF. V and J are TRBV27 and TRBJ2-6; a weak D match, TRBD1 (5 bases). The CDR3 is 15 residues long. Trimming left V 5 bases short and J 4 bases short, with 12 bases between. Germline values: CDR1 MNHEY, CDR2 SMNVEV (reference sequence). Drawing the rest from reference TRBV27 and TRBJ2-6, the complete variable domain is EAQVTQNPRYLITVTGKKLTVTCSQNMNHEYMSWYRQDPGLGLRQIYYSMNVEVTDKGDVPEGYKVSRKEKRNFPLILESPSPNQTSLYFCASSPQGTGANVLTFGAGSRLTVL.

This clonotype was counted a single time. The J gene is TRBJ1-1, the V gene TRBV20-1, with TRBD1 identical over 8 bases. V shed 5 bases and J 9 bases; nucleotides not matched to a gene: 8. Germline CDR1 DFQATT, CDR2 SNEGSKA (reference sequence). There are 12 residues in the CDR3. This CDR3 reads CSALDRAIQAFF. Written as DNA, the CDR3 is TGCAGTGCTCTGGACAGGGCTATCCAAGCTTTCTTT.

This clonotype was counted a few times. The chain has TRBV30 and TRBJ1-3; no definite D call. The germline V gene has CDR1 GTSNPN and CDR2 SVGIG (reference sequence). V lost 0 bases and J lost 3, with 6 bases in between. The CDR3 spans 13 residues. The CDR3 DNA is TGTGCCTGGAGTGTAGCCGGTGGAAACACCATATATTTT. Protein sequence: CAWSVAGGNTIYF. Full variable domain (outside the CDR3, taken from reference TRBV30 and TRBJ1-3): SQTIHQWPATLVQPVGSPLSLECTVEGTSNPNLYWYRQAAGRGLQLLFYSVGIGQISSEVPQNLSASRPQDRQFILSSKKLLLSDSGFYLCAWSVAGGNTIYFGEGSWLTVV.

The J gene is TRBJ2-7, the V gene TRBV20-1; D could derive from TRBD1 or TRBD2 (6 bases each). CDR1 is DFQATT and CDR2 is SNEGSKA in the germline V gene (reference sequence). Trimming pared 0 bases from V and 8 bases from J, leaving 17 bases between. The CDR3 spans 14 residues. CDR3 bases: TGCAGTGCTAGAGATCGAGCGAGGGGGGAACAGCAGTACTTC. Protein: CSARDRARGEQQYF.

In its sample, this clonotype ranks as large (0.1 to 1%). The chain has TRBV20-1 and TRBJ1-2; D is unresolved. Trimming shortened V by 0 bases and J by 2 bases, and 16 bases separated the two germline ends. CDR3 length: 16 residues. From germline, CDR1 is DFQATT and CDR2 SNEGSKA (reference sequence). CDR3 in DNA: TGCAGTGCTAGAGATCCGACCCTTAGGGTAAACTATGGCTACACCTTC. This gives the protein CSARDPTLRVNYGYTF.

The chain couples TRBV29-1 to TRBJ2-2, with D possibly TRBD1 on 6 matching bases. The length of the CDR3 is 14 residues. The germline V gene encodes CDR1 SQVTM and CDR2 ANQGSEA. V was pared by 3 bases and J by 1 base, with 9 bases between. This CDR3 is CSVDRGMNTGELFF. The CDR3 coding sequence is TGCAGCGTTGACAGGGGAATGAACACCGGGGAGCTGTTTTTT.

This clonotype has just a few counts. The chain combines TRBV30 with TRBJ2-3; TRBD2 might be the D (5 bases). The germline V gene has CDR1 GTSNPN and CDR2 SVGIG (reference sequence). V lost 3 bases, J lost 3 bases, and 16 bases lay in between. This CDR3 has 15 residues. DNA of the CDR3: TGTGCCTGGAGCGGCCCGGGAAAAATAACAGATACGCAGTATTTT. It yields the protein CAWSGPGKITDTQYF. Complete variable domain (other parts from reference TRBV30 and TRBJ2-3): SQTIHQWPATLVQPVGSPLSLECTVEGTSNPNLYWYRQAAGRGLQLLFYSVGIGQISSEVPQNLSASRPQDRQFILSSKKLLLSDSGFYLCAWSGPGKITDTQYFGPGTRLTVL.

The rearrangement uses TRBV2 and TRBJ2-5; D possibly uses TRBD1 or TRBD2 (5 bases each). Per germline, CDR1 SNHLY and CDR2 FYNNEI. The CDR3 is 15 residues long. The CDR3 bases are TGTGCGAGTCTAGAGAGGGGATCCAAGGGGGAGACCCAGTACTTC. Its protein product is CASLERGSKGETQYF. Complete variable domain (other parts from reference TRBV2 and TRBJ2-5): EPEVTQTPSHQVTQMGQEVILRCVPISNHLYFYWYRQILGQKVEFLVSFYNNEISEKSEIFDDQFSVERPDGSNFTLKIRSTKLEDSAMYFCASLERGSKGETQYFGPGTRLLVL.

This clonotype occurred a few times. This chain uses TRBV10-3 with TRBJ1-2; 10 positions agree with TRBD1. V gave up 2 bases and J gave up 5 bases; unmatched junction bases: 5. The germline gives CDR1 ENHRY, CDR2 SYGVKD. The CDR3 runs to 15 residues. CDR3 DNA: TGTGCCATCAGTGAGCCAGGACAGGGGGATTATGGCTACACCTTC. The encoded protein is CAISEPGQGDYGYTF.

The CDR3 region is CSASSGPGTPLHF. For the CDR3, the DNA is TGCAGTGCTAGTTCCGGCCCCGGGACACCCCTCCACTTT. The chain couples TRBV20-1 to TRBJ1-6, with D hard to call. This CDR3 comprises 13 residues. In germline, CDR1 is DFQATT, CDR2 SNEGSKA (reference sequence). V lost 3 bases and J lost 11, with 14 bases in between.

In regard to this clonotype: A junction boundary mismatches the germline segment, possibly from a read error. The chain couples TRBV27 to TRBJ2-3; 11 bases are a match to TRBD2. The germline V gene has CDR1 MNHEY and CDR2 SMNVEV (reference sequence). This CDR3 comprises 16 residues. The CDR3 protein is CASRPTSGSASDTRYF. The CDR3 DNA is TGTGCCAGCAGGCCCACTAGCGGGAGTGCATCAGATACGCGGTATTTT.

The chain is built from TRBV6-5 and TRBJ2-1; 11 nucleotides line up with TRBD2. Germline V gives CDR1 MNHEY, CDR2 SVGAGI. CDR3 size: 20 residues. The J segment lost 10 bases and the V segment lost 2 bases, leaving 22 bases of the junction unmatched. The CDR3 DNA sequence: TGTGCCAGCAGTTACGTCGCTAGCGGGGGGCCTTTTCCCCACCTGAGGGAGCAGTTCTTC. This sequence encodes CASSYVASGGPFPHLREQFF.

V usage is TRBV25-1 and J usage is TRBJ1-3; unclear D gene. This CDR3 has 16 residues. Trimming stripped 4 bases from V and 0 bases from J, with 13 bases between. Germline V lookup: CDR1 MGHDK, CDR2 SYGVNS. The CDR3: CASSAPKTGSGNTIYF. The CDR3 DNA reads TGTGCCAGCAGTGCGCCCAAGACCGGCTCTGGAAACACCATATATTTT.

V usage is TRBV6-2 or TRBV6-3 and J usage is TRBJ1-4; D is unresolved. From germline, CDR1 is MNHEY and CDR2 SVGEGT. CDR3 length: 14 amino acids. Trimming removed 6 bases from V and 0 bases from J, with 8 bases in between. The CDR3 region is CASSPGTTNEKLFF. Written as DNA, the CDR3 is TGTGCCAGCAGCCCCGGGACAACTAATGAAAAACTGTTTTTT.